The 25 T cell receptor beta chains reported below all come from one sample, sequenced in a study of T cells after yellow fever vaccination. Each CDR3 protein gets one entry after TCRdb re-called the 5' RACE reads with MiXCR. The profile shows approximately 120,000 distinct CDR3 sequences, 6% to 8% of them singletons. The input for sequencing was CD4+ T cells sorted from PBMCs, taken more than 8 days after the first yellow fever vaccination. These receptors all come from a man in his late teens or twenties who received the YFV17D yellow fever vaccine.

This clonotype occurred many times. The rearrangement uses TRBV12-3 or TRBV12-4 and TRBJ2-7; TRBD1 might be the D (6 bases). CDR3 size: 14 residues. V was cut by 6 bases and J by 2 bases, with 14 bases left in between. Here the CDR3 DNA reads TGTGCCAGCAGCCCCTTCAGGGGCCCCTACGAGCAGTACTTC. Amino acid sequence: CASSPFRGPYEQYF.

The rearrangement joins TRBV7-2 to TRBJ1-2, with 9 bases that match TRBD1. Per the germline V gene, CDR1 is SGHTA and CDR2 is FQGNSA. CDR3 size: 13 residues. J lost 6 bases, V lost 3 bases, and 2 bases had no gene match. The CDR3 DNA is TGTGCCAGCAGCTTGGGGACAGGGAATGGCTACACCTTC. The encoded protein is CASSLGTGNGYTF.

This clonotype was counted between two and nine times. In DNA form, the CDR3 reads TGTGCCAGCAGCTTTAGTATGGTCTACGAGCAGTACTTC. It codes for CASSFSMVYEQYF. The J gene is TRBJ2-7, the V gene TRBV7-2; D ambiguous. CDR3 length: 13 amino acids. The V gene's germline CDR1 is SGHTA and CDR2 FQGNSA. V shed 3 bases and J shed 3 bases, with 9 bases lying between them.

There are many counts of this clonotype. The chain combines TRBV28 with TRBJ1-5; 8 bases match TRBD1. Germline CDR1 MDHEN, CDR2 SYDVKM. The V and J ends lost 2 bases and 4 bases, in that order; junction bases with no gene match: 4. This CDR3 is built from 15 residues. The CDR3 spells CASSLGRGLNQPQHF. The CDR3 DNA follows: TGTGCCAGCAGTTTAGGCAGGGGGCTGAATCAGCCCCAGCATTTT.

At least ten counts were recorded for this clonotype. The chain combines TRBV4-1 with TRBJ1-1; D not resolved. Trimming cost V 0 bases and J 3 bases, with 8 bases left between them. This CDR3 region has 14 residues. The germline gives CDR1 MGHRA, CDR2 YSYEKL. CDR3 amino acids: CASSQDGHYTEAFF. In DNA form, the CDR3 reads TGCGCCAGCAGCCAAGATGGTCACTACACTGAAGCTTTCTTT.

This clonotype was seen a few times. The rearrangement joins TRBV24-1 to TRBJ2-2; 9 bases map to TRBD2. This CDR3 has 16 residues. Trimming cost V 3 bases and J 5 bases; bases outside gene matches: 6. Germline V gene lookup returns CDR1 KGHDR and CDR2 SFDVKD. The CDR3 nucleotides read TGTGCCACCAGTGATCCTAGCGGGGTCATAACCGGGGAGCTGTTTTTT. As protein: CATSDPSGVITGELFF.

This clonotype occurred many times. V and J are TRBV2 and TRBJ2-3, with 12 bases aligning to TRBD2. V gave up 8 bases and J gave up 4 bases; unmatched junction bases: 4. Germline V CDR1 and CDR2: SNHLY, FYNNEI. The CDR3 covers 14 residues. The CDR3 here is CASVLAGGSDTQYF. CDR3 DNA: TGTGCCAGCGTACTAGCGGGGGGTTCAGATACGCAGTATTTT.

This clonotype was counted many times. The chain recombines TRBV20-1 with TRBJ2-5; D perhaps matches TRBD1 (5 bases). Deletions cut 4 bases from V and 4 bases from J, with 10 bases between. CDR1 and CDR2 from the germline V gene are DFQATT and SNEGSKA (reference sequence). The CDR3 contains 12 residues. The chain's CDR3 is CSAIRQGETQYF. The CDR3 region has the DNA TGCAGTGCTATTCGGCAGGGAGAGACCCAGTACTTC.

Comments on this clonotype: One end of the junction fails to match germline, which may point to a read error. V is TRBV7-2 and J is TRBJ2-3; TRBD1 is a possible D gene (5 bases). This CDR3 region has 12 residues. CDR1 and CDR2 from the germline V gene are SGHTA and FQGNSA. This CDR3 reads CARSRDTDTQYF. CDR3 bases: TGTGCCCGCAGCAGGGATACAGATACGCAGTATTTT.

This clonotype was detected many times. V usage is TRBV9 and J usage is TRBJ1-1, with D possibly matching TRBD1 (5 bases). Germline-derived CDR1 and CDR2 are SGDLS and YYNGEE. V lost 4 bases, J lost 0 bases, and 13 bases lay in between. The CDR3 spans 15 residues. In DNA, the CDR3 is TGTGCCAGCAGCCCGGTGGGACGAATGAACACTGAAGCTTTCTTT. Translation gives CASSPVGRMNTEAFF.

This clonotype was observed at least ten times. The chain has TRBV4-1 and TRBJ2-7; D call uncertain. Trimming stripped 0 bases from V and 0 bases from J, with 9 bases between. Germline CDR1 is MGHRA and CDR2 is YSYEKL. The CDR3 loop spans 15 amino acids. DNA of the CDR3: TGCGCCAGCAGCCAAGAACGCCAGATCTCCTACGAGCAGTACGTC. Translation: CASSQERQISYEQYV.

This clonotype was counted many times. V gene TRBV21-1 combines with J gene TRBJ1-1. TRBV21-1 is classified as a pseudogene. The CDR3 is 11 amino acids. The CDR3 region has the DNA TGTGCCAGCAGCAAAGTCAGTGAAGCTTTCTTT. Translation: CASSKVSEAFF.

At least ten counts were recorded for this clonotype. The chain couples TRBV7-8 to TRBJ2-7, with D possibly being TRBD1 (5 bases). Germline assignment: CDR1 SGHVS and CDR2 FQNEAQ. The CDR3 loop spans 12 amino acids. Trimming removed 5 bases from V and 4 bases from J, with 9 bases in between. The CDR3 reads CASSQGSYEQYV. The CDR3 region has the DNA TGTGCCAGCAGCCAGGGTTCTTACGAGCAGTACGTC.

This clonotype was counted many times. This rearrangement joins TRBV12-3 or TRBV12-4 to TRBJ1-6; D gene ambiguous. The CDR3 runs 15 residues. V lost 4 bases and J lost 9, with 16 bases in between. CDR3 sequence reads: CASSSSGVLSSPLHF. The DNA for the CDR3 is TGTGCCAGCAGTTCCAGCGGGGTACTTAGTTCACCCCTCCACTTT.

A few counts support this clonotype. V gene TRBV7-9 combines with J gene TRBJ1-1, with D maybe TRBD1 (5 bases). Per the germline V gene, CDR1 is SEHNR and CDR2 is FQNEAQ (reference sequence). Trimming took off 4 bases at V and 0 bases at J, with 18 bases between the two ends. CDR3 size: 17 residues. CDR3 loop: CASSSPHGGYMNTEAFF. CDR3 nucleotide sequence: TGTGCCAGCAGCTCCCCCCACGGGGGGTACATGAACACTGAAGCTTTCTTT.

This clonotype was detected ten times or more. The chain carries TRBV20-1 and TRBJ2-2; unclear D gene. CDR1 is DFQATT and CDR2 is SNEGSKA in the germline V gene (reference sequence). The CDR3 covers 12 residues. V was cut by 4 bases and J by 3 bases, with 6 bases left in between. The CDR3 reads CSAISHTGELFF. CDR3 coding DNA: TGCAGTGCTATTTCCCACACCGGGGAGCTGTTTTTT.

In this sample, this clonotype turned up a few times. Here the CDR3 DNA reads TGCGCCAGCAGCTTGAGCGTATTTCCAGATACGCAGTATTTT. Its protein product is CASSLSVFPDTQYF. The V call is TRBV5-1, the J call TRBJ2-3; D ambiguous. CDR1 and CDR2 (germline): SGHRS, YFSETQ. Trimming left V 1 base short and J 4 bases short, with 10 bases between. This CDR3 has 14 amino acids.

This clonotype has more than one count but fewer than ten. The chain has TRBV21-1 and TRBJ2-7; the tabulated D call, TRBD1, remains unverified against the DNA. TRBV21-1 is a listed pseudogene. The CDR3 runs to 14 residues. The CDR3 reads CASSKSHGQSGQYF. In DNA, the CDR3 is TGTGCCAGCAGCAAATCCCATGGACAGTCCGGGCAGTACTTC.

This clonotype was counted at least ten times. The J gene is TRBJ2-6, the V gene TRBV9; D is undetermined. V gave up 0 bases and J gave up 0 bases, with 7 bases separating them. This CDR3 spans 16 amino acids. Germline lookup yields CDR1 SGDLS and CDR2 YYNGEE. The CDR3 here is CASSVGSDSGANVLTF. CDR3 nucleotide sequence: TGTGCCAGCAGCGTAGGTTCGGACTCTGGGGCCAACGTCCTGACTTTC.

This clonotype was seen ten or more times. This sequence joins TRBV7-9 and TRBJ2-6; weak D call: TRBD1 (7 bases). This CDR3 has 17 amino acids. V lost 1 base and J 2 bases, leaving 12 bases between the germline ends. CDR1 SEHNR and CDR2 FQNEAQ come from the germline V gene (reference sequence). CDR3 residues: CASSLVGGGTGANVLTF. The DNA of the CDR3 is TGTGCCAGCAGCTTAGTAGGGGGCGGGACTGGGGCCAACGTCCTGACTTTC.

This clonotype was seen repeatedly, ten times or more. The genes are TRBV6-2 or TRBV6-3 and TRBJ1-6, with 9 positions matching TRBD1. J lost 10 bases, V lost 11 bases, and 9 bases had no gene match. This CDR3 region has 13 residues. Germline lookup yields CDR1 MNHEY and CDR2 SVGEGT. The CDR3 DNA sequence: TGTGCCTCCAGCGGGACAGGGAGATCACCCCTCCACTTT. Its translation: CASSGTGRSPLHF.

This clonotype occurred many times. The gene calls are TRBV20-1 and TRBJ1-1; TRBD1 matches 8 bases. The CDR3 runs to 12 residues. Germline V gene sequence: CDR1 DFQATT, CDR2 SNEGSKA (reference sequence). The J segment lost 6 bases and the V segment lost 6 bases, leaving 6 bases of the junction unmatched. CDR3 residues: CSAPGQGAEAFF. The CDR3, as DNA: TGCAGTGCCCCCGGACAGGGAGCTGAAGCTTTCTTT.

This clonotype was picked up a small number of times. The V gene is TRBV18, the J gene TRBJ1-3; no clear D. V was pared by 4 bases and J by 1 base, with 8 bases between. The CDR3 runs 14 residues. Germline CDR1 reads KGHSH; CDR2 reads LQKENI. CDR3 sequence (DNA): TGTGCCAGCTCACGTGAGACATCTGGAAACACCATATATTTT. It translates to CASSRETSGNTIYF.

This clonotype has ten or more counts. J is TRBJ2-3 and V is TRBV7-8; TRBD2 agrees at 12 bases. This CDR3 comprises 16 residues. After removal of 5 bases from V and 2 bases from J, the junction contained 5 bases not matched to a gene. Germline CDR1 is SGHVS and CDR2 is FQNEAQ. The DNA for the CDR3 is TGTGCCAGCAGCACCTGGACTAGCGGGGCCACAGATACGCAGTATTTT. Protein sequence: CASSTWTSGATDTQYF.

In its sample, this clonotype was seen many times. V is TRBV5-1 and J is TRBJ2-3; 8 bases agree with TRBD2. V dropped 0 bases and J dropped 6; count of bases not matched to a gene: 12. The CDR3 runs 17 residues. Germline V gene lookup returns CDR1 SGHRS and CDR2 YFSETQ. The CDR3 sequence is CASSLGRRAGAGDTQYF. The CDR3 DNA sequence: TGCGCCAGCAGCTTGGGAAGAAGAGCGGGGGCGGGGGATACGCAGTATTTT.